The present T cell receptor (beta chain) was sequenced within a study of blood T cell repertoires in COVID-19. About the research overall: COVID-19 samples collected from the United States, Italy and Spain covered acute and convalescent phases. T cells, B-cell-depleted T cells, or PBMCs provided the cDNA or gDNA that served as material.

Germline CDR1 reads SGHRS; CDR2 reads YFSETQ. There are 16 residues in the CDR3. V lost 0 bases, J lost 2 bases, and 2 bases stayed unmatched. Per the original methods: From reference gene primer amplification, estimates of nucleated cell counts were derived. Profiled with immunoSEQ multiplex PCR; TCRdb holds only in-frame clones, not every one. V and J calls and clone size are copied from that table; D and trimming were computed from the DNA. Among more than 120,000 clones, around 88% were seen once, and the ten largest hold around a quarter. The V gene is TRBV5-1, the J gene TRBJ1-3; 10 bases are a match to TRBD1. The clonotype originates from a human donor in a cohort sampled during active COVID-19. Material for sequencing was peripheral blood. CDR3 in DNA: TGCGCCAGCAGCTTGGCCGGGACAGGGGCTGGAAACACCATATATTTT. It codes for CASSLAGTGAGNTIYF.